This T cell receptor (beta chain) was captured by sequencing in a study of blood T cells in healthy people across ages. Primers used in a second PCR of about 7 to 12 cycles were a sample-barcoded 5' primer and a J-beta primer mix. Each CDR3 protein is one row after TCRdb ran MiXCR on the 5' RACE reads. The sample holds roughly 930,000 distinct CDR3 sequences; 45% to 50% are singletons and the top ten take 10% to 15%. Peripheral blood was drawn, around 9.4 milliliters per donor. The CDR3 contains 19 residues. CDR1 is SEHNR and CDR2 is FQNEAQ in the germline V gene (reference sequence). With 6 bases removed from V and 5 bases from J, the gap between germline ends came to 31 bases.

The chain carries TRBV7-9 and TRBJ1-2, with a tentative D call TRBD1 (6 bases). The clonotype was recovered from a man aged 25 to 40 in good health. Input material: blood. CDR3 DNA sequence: TGTGCCAGCAGATCCACCGACGGGGACACTCAGCTCTTTAAATATGGCTACACCTTC. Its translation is CASRSTDGDTQLFKYGYTF.